A selection of T cell receptor beta chains follows, all from one sample in a study of neurological immune-mediated disorders. TCRdb ran MiXCR on the 5' RACE reads and lists one entry per CDR3 protein. The sample has tens of thousands of distinct CDR3 sequences, more than 10% seen once; the top ten hold roughly 13%. Sequences were obtained from PBMCs. These receptors were obtained from a woman in her sixties or seventies with HTLV-1-associated myelopathy (HAM/TSP). Each CDR3 is given with its conserved first and last residue. D genes are given only for firm matches. Some rows mark clone size as missing; the rest say once, few, many or name a class of expanded clone.

>-|TRBJ2-2|TRBV20-1|-
TGCAGTGCTCCAGGGAGGAACACCGGGGAGCTGTTTTTT
CSAPGRNTGELFF
>-|TRBJ2-2|TRBV7-6|-
TGTGCCAGCAGCTTGGGGGCATCTAACACCGGGGAGCTGTTTTTT
CASSLGASNTGELFF
>many|TRBJ1-1|TRBV7-9|TRBD1
TGTGCCAGCAGCACCAGCGACAGGGAGAACACTGAAGCTTTCTTT
CASSTSDRENTEAFF
>many|TRBJ2-3|TRBV24-1|-
TGTGCCACCAGTGATGAGGGGCTGGGTCGAGATACGCAGTATTTT
CATSDEGLGRDTQYF
>many|TRBJ1-5|TRBV7-2|TRBD1
TGTGCCAGCAGGACCGGGACAGGGAAAGGCCAGCCCCAGCATTTT
CASRTGTGKGQPQHF
>many|TRBJ1-3|TRBV29-1|-
TGCAGCGTTGCAGATACGGGAACTGGAAACACCATATATTTT
CSVADTGTGNTIYF
>many|TRBJ2-3|TRBV4-1|-
TGCGCCAGCAGCCAAGATAGGAACACAGATACGCAGTATTTT
CASSQDRNTDTQYF
>few|TRBJ2-1|TRBV18|-
TGTGCCAGCTCCCGGGACAATGAGCAGTTCTTC
CASSRDNEQFF
>many|TRBJ1-2|TRBV5-1|-
TGCGCCAGCAGCTTGGCGGGCCAGGGCGTAATCTTTACCTTC
CASSLAGQGVIFTF
>many|TRBJ2-1|TRBV19|-
TGTGCCAGTAGCCCGGAGGGGATCTACAATGAGCAGTTCTTC
CASSPEGIYNEQFF
>many|TRBJ1-5|TRBV27|-
TGTGCCAGCAGCGGCCTCCCCGATCAGCCCCAGCATTTT
CASSGLPDQPQHF
>many|TRBJ1-1|TRBV4-3|-
TGCGCCAGCAGGCAACACGGTGATAAATCTGAAGCTTTCTTT
CASRQHGDKSEAFF
>-|TRBJ2-3|TRBV7-2|TRBD1
TGTGACAGCAGATTAGGAGGGACAGGAGAGGTCGATACGCAGTATTTT
CDSRLGGTGEVDTQYF
>-|TRBJ2-7|TRBV5-1|-
TGCGCCAGCAGCATGGGACTTCCTAGCGCCGAGCAGTACTTC
CASSMGLPSAEQYF
>-|TRBJ2-2|TRBV5-1|-
TGCACCAGCAGCTTGGTCCAAGGAGGCACCGGGGAGCTGTTTTTT
CTSSLVQGGTGELFF
>many|TRBJ2-3|TRBV12-3/TRBV12-4|TRBD2
TGTGCCAGCGCTAATAGCGGGAGCTACACAGATACGCAGTATTTT
CASANSGSYTDTQYF
>many|TRBJ2-7|TRBV20-1|TRBD2
TGCAGTGCTAGGGCCTTTGCGGGGGGTCACGAGCAGTACTTC
CSARAFAGGHEQYF
>many|TRBJ1-1|TRBV12-3/TRBV12-4|-
TGTGCCACCGGCCGCCTATGGGGTCGCACTGAAGCTTTCTTT
CATGRLWGRTEAFF
>many|TRBJ1-2|TRBV20-1|-
TGCAGTGCTAGAGTCAGGCAGTCTATTAACTATGGCTACACCTTC
CSARVRQSINYGYTF
>-|TRBJ1-1|TRBV7-9|TRBD1
TGTGCCAGCAGCTTCTGGAGGGGGCAAGGGACTGAAGCTTTCTTT
CASSFWRGQGTEAFF
>many|TRBJ2-3|TRBV5-1|-
TGCGCCAGCAGCTGGGATCTGAGCACAGATACGCAGTATTTT
CASSWDLSTDTQYF
>-|TRBJ2-7|TRBV29-1|TRBD1
TGCAGCGTTATTATAGGGACAGGGGTAATCTACGAGCAGTACTTC
CSVIIGTGVIYEQYF
>medium-sized|TRBJ2-2|TRBV20-1|-
TGCAGTGCCACCGGGGCCCCAGGGGTCCAGTCCGGGGAGCTGTTTTTT
CSATGAPGVQSGELFF
>many|TRBJ2-2|TRBV20-1|-
TGCAGTGCTAGGGAGGGAAACACCGGGGAGCTGTTTTTT
CSAREGNTGELFF
>many|TRBJ2-3|TRBV5-1|TRBD2
TGCGCCAGCAGCCCGCGGACAGGACCGGGGCGGGGGGGCATAGCAGATACGCAGTATTTT
CASSPRTGPGRGGIADTQYF
>many|TRBJ2-7|TRBV20-1|-
TGCAGTGCTCCCCCCCCCGACTTTGCGGGGGCTCCCTACGAGCAGTACTTC
CSAPPPDFAGAPYEQYF
>many|TRBJ2-1|TRBV5-1|TRBD2
TGCGCCAGCAGCCCCGGACTAGCCACGAGGAATGAGCAGTTCTTC
CASSPGLATRNEQFF
>many|TRBJ2-2|TRBV11-2|-
TGTGCCAGCAGCTTAGATAGGGACGGAGCGATCACCGGGGAGCTGTTTTTT
CASSLDRDGAITGELFF
>many|TRBJ2-1|TRBV11-2|TRBD1
TGTGCCAGCAGCGCCCGGACAGGTTCTTACAATGAGCAGTTCTTC
CASSARTGSYNEQFF
>many|TRBJ2-7|TRBV27|TRBD1
TGTGCCAGCAGTCCCAACAGGGGGCCAGAGCAGTACTTC
CASSPNRGPEQYF
>many|TRBJ2-3|TRBV20-1|-
TGCAGTGCTGGGAGCGGCCACACAGATACGCAGTATTTT
CSAGSGHTDTQYF
>-|TRBJ2-6|TRBV11-3|-
TGTGCCACCACCTCTTCTGGGGCCAACTTTCTGACTTTC
CATTSSGANFLTF
>many|TRBJ2-7|TRBV3-1|TRBD1
TGTGCCAGCAGCGCCGGGACAGGCTCCTACGAGCAGTACTTC
CASSAGTGSYEQYF
>-|TRBJ2-3|TRBV7-2|-
TGTGCCAGCAGCTTATCAACAGATACGCAGTATTTT
CASSLSTDTQYF
>-|TRBJ2-2|TRBV18|-
TGTGCCAGCTCACCACCCCCAGACCCGAACACCGGGGAGCTGTTTTTT
CASSPPPDPNTGELFF
>-|TRBJ2-5|TRBV6-6|-
TGTGCCAGCAGTCTCTGGGATAAAGAGACCCAGTACTTC
CASSLWDKETQYF
>many|TRBJ2-7|TRBV7-8|TRBD2
TGTGCCAGCAGCATCTGGACTAGCGGGAGTTACGAGCAGTACTTC
CASSIWTSGSYEQYF
>many|TRBJ1-2|TRBV6-5|TRBD1
TGTGCCAGCAGTTACTCAACAGGGGGTTTCGGAGGCTACACCTTC
CASSYSTGGFGGYTF
>many|TRBJ1-5|TRBV20-1|-
TGCAGTGCGACGGACAGCTATCAGCCCCAGCATTTT
CSATDSYQPQHF
>many|TRBJ2-1|TRBV5-1|-
TGCGCCAGCAGCTTGGTGGACTCCCTCCATGAGCAGTTCTTC
CASSLVDSLHEQFF
>many|TRBJ1-2|TRBV5-1|-
TGCGCCAGCACCAGTGCCAACTATGGCTACACCTTC
CASTSANYGYTF
>many|TRBJ2-2|TRBV5-1|-
TGCGCCAGCAGCCCCAACCAGGGCCCGAGGACCGGGGAGCTGTTTTTT
CASSPNQGPRTGELFF
>many|TRBJ2-4|TRBV20-1|TRBD2
TGCAGTGCCCACTCCGGTGGTAGCGGGACGGTCAAAAACATTCAGTACTTC
CSAHSGGSGTVKNIQYF
>many|TRBJ2-1|TRBV20-1|-
TGCAGTGTTGACCGGGACTTATCTTACAATGAGCAGTTCTTC
CSVDRDLSYNEQFF
>many|TRBJ2-7|TRBV10-2|TRBD1
TGCGCCAGCAGTCTGGGGACAGGGGCCCGACTTCGAGAGCAGTACTTC
CASSLGTGARLREQYF